This T cell receptor beta chain originates from a study of long-term antiretroviral therapy in people with HIV. Study details: The earliest samples predate the 2015 immediate-ART recommendation by about a decade.

Investigators performed immunoSEQ version v3.0 at survey level. Only in-frame clones appear in the TCRdb table, and some are missing; sequencing was by immunoSEQ multiplex PCR. The data hold around 9,200 clones, with over 65% observed a single time. This CDR3 spans 18 amino acids. Per germline, CDR1 LNHDA and CDR2 SQIVND (reference sequence). J was trimmed by 2 bases and V by 1 base; bases with no gene match: 10. The sequencing used unsorted PBMCs, collected 0.6 years before starting antiretroviral therapy. The chain carries TRBV19 and TRBJ2-3, with TRBD2 matching over 9 bases. The receptor's source is a man in his forties or fifties with HIV. This CDR3 reads CASSIGPSGGTPTDTQYF. The CDR3 DNA sequence: TGTGCCAGTAGTATAGGGCCGAGCGGGGGGACCCCCACAGATACGCAGTATTTT.